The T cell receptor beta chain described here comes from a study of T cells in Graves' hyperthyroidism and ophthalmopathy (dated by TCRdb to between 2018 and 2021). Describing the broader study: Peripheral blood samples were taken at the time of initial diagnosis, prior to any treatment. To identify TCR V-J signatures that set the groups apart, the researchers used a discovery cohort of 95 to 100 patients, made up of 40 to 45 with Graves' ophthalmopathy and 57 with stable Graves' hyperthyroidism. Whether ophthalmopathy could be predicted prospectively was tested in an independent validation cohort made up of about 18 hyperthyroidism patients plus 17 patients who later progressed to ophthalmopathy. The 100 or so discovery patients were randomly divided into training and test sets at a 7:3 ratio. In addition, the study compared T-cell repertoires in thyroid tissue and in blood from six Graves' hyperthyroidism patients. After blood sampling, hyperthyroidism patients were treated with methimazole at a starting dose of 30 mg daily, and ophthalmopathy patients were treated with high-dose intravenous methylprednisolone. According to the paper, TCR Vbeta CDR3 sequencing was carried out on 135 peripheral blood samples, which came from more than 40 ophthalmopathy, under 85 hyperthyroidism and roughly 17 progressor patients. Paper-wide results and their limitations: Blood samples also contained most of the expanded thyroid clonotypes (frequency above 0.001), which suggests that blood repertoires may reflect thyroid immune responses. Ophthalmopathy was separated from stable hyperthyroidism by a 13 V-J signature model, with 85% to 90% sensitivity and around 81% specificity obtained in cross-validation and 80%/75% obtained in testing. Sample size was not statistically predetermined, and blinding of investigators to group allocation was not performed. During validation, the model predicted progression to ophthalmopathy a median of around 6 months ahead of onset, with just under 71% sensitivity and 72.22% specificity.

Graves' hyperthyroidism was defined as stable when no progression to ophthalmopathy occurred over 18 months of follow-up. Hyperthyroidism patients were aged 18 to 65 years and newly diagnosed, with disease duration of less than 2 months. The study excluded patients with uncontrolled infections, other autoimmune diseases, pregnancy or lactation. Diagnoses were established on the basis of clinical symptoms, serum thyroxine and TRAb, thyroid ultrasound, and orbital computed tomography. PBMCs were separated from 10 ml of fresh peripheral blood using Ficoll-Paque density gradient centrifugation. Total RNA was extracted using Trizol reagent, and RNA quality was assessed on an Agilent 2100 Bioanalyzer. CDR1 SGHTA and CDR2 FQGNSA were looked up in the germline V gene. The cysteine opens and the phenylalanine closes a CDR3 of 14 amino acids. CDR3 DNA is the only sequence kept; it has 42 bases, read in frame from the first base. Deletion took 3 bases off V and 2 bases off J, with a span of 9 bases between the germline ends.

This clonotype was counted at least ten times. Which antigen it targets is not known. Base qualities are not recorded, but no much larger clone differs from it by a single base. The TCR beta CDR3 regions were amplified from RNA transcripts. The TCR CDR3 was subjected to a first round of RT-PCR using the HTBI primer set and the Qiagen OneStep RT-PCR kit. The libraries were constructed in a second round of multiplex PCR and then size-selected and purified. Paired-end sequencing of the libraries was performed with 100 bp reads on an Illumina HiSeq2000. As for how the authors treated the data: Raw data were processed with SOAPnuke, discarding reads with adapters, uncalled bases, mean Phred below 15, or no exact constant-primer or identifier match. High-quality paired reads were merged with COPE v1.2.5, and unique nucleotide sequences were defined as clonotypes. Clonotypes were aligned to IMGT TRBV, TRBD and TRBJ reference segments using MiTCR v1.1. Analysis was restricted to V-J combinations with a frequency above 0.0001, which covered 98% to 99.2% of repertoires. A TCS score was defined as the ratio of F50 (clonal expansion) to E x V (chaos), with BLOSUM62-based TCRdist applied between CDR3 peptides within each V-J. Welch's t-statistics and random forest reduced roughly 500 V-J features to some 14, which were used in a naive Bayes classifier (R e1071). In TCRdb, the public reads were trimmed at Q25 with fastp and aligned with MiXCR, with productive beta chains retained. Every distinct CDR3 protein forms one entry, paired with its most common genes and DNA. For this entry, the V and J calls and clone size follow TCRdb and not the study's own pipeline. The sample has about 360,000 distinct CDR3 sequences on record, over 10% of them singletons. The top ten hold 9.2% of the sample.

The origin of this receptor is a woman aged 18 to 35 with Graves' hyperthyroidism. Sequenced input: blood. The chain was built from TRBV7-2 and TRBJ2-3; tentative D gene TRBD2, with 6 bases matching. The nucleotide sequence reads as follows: TGTGCCAGCAGCTTTACTAGCTCCACAGATACGCAGTATTTT. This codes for CASSFTSSTDTQYF.